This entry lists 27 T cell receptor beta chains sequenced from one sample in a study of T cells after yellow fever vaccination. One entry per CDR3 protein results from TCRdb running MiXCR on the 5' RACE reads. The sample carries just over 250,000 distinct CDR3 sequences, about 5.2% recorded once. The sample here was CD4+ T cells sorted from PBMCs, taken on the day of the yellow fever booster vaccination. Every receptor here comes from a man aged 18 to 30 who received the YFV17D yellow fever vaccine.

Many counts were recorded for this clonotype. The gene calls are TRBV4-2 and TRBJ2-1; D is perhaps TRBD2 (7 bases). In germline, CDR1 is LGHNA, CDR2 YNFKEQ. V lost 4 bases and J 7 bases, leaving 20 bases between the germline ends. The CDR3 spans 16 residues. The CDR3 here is CASSPAGGPMKNEQFF. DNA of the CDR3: TGTGCCAGCAGCCCAGCCGGGGGGCCTATGAAGAATGAGCAGTTCTTC.

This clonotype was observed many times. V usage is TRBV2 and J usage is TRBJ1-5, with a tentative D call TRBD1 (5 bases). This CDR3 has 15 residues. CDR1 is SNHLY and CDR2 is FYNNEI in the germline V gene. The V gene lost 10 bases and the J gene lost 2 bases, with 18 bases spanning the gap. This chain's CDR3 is CATRGSLSGNQPQHF. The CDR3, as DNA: TGTGCCACTCGGGGCAGCCTAAGTGGCAATCAGCCCCAGCATTTT.

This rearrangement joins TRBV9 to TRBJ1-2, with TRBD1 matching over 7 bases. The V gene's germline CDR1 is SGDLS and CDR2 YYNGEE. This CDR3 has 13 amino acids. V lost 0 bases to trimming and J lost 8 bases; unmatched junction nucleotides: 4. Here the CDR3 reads CASSVEQGTGYTF. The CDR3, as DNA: TGTGCCAGCAGCGTAGAACAGGGGACCGGCTACACCTTC. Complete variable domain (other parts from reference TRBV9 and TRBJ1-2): DSGVTQTPKHLITATGQRVTLRCSPRSGDLSVYWYQQSLDQGLQFLIQYYNGEERAKGNILERFSAQQFPDLHSELNLSSLELGDSALYFCASSVEQGTGYTFGSGTRLTVV.

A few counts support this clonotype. The CDR3 loop is CASSPQAGNSPLHF. The CDR3 bases are TGTGCCAGCAGCCCCCAGGCTGGTAATTCACCCCTCCACTTT. The chain joins TRBV7-2 to TRBJ1-6; D unclear. Trimming stripped 5 bases from V and 6 bases from J, with 11 bases between. The CDR3 sequence is 14 residues long. From germline, CDR1 is SGHTA and CDR2 FQGNSA.

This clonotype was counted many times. The CDR3 DNA sequence: TGTGCCAGCAGTAAGGGAGGGGCGAGTGAAAAACTGTTTTTT. Its translation: CASSKGGASEKLFF. This sequence joins TRBV28 and TRBJ1-4; possibly TRBD1 for D (5 bases). V was trimmed by 5 bases and J by 7 bases, leaving 14 bases between them. This CDR3 region has 14 residues. Per germline, CDR1 MDHEN and CDR2 SYDVKM.

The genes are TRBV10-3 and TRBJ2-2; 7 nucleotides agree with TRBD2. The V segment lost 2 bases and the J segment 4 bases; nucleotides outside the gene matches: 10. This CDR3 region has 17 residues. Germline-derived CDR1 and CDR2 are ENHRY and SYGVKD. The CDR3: CAISEPGGSFGTGELFF. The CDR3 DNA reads TGTGCCATCAGTGAGCCGGGGGGTAGTTTTGGCACCGGGGAGCTGTTTTTT.

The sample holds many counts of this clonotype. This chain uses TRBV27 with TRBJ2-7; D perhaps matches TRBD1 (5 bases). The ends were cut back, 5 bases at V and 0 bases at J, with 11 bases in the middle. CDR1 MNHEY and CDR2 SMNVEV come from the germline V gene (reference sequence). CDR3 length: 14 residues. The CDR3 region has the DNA TGTGCCAGCAGTCCCGGCAGGGTCTCCTACGAGCAGTACGTC. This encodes CASSPGRVSYEQYV.

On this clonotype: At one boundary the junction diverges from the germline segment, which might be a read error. CDR3: CDISGGGRNIQYF. The CDR3 coding sequence is TGTGACATCAGTGGAGGGGGGAGGAACATTCAGTACTTC. The rearrangement uses TRBV10-3 and TRBJ2-4, with D possibly being TRBD1 or TRBD2 (6 bases each). Germline values: CDR1 ENHRY, CDR2 SYGVKD. The CDR3 loop spans 13 amino acids.

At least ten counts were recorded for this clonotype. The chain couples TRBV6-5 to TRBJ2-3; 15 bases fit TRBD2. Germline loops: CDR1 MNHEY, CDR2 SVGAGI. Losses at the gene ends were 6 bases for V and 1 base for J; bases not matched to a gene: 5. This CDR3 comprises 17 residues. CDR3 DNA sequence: TGTGCCAGCAGCCGCGGGACTAGCGGGGGGCGCACAGATACGCAGTATTTT. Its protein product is CASSRGTSGGRTDTQYF.

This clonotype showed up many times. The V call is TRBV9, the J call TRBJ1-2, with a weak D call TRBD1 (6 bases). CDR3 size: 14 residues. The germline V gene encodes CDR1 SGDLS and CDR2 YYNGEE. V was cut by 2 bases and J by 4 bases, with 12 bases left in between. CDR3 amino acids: CASSVTADSYGYTF. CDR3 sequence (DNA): TGTGCCAGCAGCGTTACGGCGGACAGCTATGGCTACACCTTC.

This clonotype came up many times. This CDR3 reads CSAQTGARNTEAFF. The CDR3 DNA sequence: TGCAGCGCGCAGACAGGGGCTCGAAACACTGAAGCTTTCTTT. The rearrangement joins TRBV29-1 to TRBJ1-1; 8 nucleotides agree with TRBD1. Per germline, CDR1 SQVTM and CDR2 ANQGSEA. V was clipped by 7 bases and J by 2 bases; unmatched bases: 9. There are 14 residues in the CDR3.

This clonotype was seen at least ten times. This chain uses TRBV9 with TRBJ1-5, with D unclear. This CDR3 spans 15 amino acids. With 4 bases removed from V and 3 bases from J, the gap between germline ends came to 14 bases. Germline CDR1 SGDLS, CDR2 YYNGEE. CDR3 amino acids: CASSSSGGFNQPQHF. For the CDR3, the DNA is TGTGCCAGCAGCTCTTCAGGAGGGTTCAATCAGCCCCAGCATTTT.

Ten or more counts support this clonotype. The CDR3 sequence: CASSSQGLETQYF. CDR3 bases: TGCGCCAGCAGCTCACAGGGTTTGGAGACCCAGTACTTC. V usage is TRBV5-1 and J usage is TRBJ2-5, with D perhaps matching TRBD1 (6 bases). Germline V gene lookup returns CDR1 SGHRS and CDR2 YFSETQ. This CDR3 contains 13 residues. Trimming stripped 3 bases from V and 5 bases from J, with 11 bases between.

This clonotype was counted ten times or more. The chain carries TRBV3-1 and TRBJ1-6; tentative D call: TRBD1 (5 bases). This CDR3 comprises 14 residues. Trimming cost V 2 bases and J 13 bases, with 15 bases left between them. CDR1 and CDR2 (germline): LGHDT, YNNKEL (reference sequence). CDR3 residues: CASSQRGTSSPLHF. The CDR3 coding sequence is TGTGCCAGCAGCCAAAGAGGGACTTCCTCGCCCCTCCACTTT.

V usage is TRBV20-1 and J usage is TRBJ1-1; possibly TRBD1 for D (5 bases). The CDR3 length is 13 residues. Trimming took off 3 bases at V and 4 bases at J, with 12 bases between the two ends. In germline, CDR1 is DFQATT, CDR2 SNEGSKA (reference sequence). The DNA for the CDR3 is TGCAGTGCTAGTCGCAGGGACGGCACTGAAGCTTTCTTT. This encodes CSASRRDGTEAFF.

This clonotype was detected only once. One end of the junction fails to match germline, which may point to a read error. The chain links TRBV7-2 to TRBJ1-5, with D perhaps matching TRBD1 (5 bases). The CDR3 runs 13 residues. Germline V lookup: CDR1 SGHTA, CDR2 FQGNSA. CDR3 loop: CASSLQGNQPQQF. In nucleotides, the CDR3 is TGTGCCAGCAGCTTACAGGGAAATCAGCCCCAGCAATTT.

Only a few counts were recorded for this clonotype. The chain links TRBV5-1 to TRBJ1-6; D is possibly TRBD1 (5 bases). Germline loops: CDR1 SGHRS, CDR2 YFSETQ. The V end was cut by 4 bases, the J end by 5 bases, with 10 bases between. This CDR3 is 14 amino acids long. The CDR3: CASSSQGDNSPLHF. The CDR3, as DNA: TGCGCCAGCAGCAGCCAGGGCGATAATTCACCCCTCCACTTT.

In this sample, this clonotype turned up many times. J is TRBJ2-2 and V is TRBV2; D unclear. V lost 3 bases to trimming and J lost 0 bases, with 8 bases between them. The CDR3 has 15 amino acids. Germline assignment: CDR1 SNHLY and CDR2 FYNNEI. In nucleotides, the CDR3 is TGTGCCAGCAGTGATCTTCTACCGAACACCGGGGAGCTGTTTTTT. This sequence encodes CASSDLLPNTGELFF.

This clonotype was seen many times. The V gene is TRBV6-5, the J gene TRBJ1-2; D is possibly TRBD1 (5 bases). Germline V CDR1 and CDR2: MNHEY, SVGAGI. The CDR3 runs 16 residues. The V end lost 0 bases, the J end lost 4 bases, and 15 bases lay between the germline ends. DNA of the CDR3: TGTGCCAGCAGTTACTCGGGGCAGGGTAGTTTCTATGGCTACACCTTC. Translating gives CASSYSGQGSFYGYTF.

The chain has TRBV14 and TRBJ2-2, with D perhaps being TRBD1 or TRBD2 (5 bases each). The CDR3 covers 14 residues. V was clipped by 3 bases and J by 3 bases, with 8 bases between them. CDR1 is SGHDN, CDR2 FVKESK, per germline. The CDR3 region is CASSQGEDTGELFF. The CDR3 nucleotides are TGTGCCAGCAGCCAGGGGGAAGACACCGGGGAGCTGTTTTTT.

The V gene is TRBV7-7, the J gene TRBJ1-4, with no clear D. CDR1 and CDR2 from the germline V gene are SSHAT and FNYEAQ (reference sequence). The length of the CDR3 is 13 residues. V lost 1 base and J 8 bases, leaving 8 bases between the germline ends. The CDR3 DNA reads TGTGCCAGCAGCTTAGGAGCACGGGAAAAACTGTTTTTT. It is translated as CASSLGAREKLFF.

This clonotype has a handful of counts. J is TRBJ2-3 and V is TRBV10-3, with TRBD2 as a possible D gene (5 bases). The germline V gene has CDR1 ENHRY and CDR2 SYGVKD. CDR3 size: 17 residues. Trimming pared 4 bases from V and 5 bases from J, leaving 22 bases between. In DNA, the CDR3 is TGTGCCATCAGTGGCCCGCCCGGTGGCCGGACTCAAGATACGCAGTATTTT. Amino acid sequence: CAISGPPGGRTQDTQYF.

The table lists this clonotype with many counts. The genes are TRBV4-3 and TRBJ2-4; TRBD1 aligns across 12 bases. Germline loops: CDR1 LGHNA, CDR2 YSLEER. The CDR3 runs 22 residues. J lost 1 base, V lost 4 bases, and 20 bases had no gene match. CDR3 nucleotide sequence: TGCGCCAGCAGCCTCCCTTCCCGGGACAGGGGGCGCGTAAGGTCGGCCAAAAACATTCAGTACTTC. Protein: CASSLPSRDRGRVRSAKNIQYF.

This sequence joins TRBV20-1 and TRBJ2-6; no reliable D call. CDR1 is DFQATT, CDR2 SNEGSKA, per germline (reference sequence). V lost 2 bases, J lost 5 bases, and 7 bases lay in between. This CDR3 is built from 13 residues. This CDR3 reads CSARLAWANVLTF. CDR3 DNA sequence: TGCAGTGCTAGATTAGCTTGGGCCAACGTCCTGACTTTC.

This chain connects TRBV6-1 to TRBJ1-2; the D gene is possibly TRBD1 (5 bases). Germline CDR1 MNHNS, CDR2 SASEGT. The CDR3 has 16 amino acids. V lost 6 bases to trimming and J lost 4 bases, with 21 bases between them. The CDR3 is CASSPEVGQGAYGYTF. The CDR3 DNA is TGTGCCAGCAGCCCCGAGGTGGGGCAGGGTGCCTATGGCTACACCTTC.

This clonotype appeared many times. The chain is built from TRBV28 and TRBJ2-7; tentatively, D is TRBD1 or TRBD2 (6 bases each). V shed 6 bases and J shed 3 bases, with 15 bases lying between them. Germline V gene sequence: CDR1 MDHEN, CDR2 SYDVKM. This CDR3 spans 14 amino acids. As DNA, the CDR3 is TGTGCCAGCAGCCTGTCGGGGGCTTTCTACGAGCAGTACGTC. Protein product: CASSLSGAFYEQYV.

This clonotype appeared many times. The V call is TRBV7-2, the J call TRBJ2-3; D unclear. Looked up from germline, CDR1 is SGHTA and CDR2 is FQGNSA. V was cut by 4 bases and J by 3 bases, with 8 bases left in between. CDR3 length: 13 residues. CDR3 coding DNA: TGTGCCAGCAGCTCCGGTCGGACAGATACGCAGTATTTT. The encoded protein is CASSSGRTDTQYF.